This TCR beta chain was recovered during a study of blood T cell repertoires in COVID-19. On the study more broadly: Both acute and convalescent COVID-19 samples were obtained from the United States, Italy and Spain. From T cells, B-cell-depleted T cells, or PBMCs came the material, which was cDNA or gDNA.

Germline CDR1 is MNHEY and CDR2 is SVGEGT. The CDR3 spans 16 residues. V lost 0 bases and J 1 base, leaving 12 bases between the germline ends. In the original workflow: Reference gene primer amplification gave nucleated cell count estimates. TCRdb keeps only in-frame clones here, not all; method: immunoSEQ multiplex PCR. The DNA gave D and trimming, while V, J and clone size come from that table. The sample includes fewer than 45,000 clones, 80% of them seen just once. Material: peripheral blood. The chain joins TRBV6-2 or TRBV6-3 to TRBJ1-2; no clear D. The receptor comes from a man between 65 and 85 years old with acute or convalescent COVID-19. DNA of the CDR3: TGTGCCAGCAGTTACTCCCAGGCCGCTATTAACTATGGCTACACCTTC. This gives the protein CASSYSQAAINYGYTF.